Following are 3 T cell receptor beta chains from one sample sequenced in a study of OX40 agonist ivuxolimab in advanced cancers. Repertoires were generated with immunoSEQ multiplex PCR, while TCRdb's copy carries only in-frame clones and drops some. The sample holds about 22,000 clones, approximately 91% seen once. Sequences were derived from CD4+ or CD8+ T cells sorted from blood, sampled in a trial of the OX40 agonist ivuxolimab. The receptors here all came from an adult with an advanced solid tumor such as melanoma, head and neck, liver or kidney cancer.

The chain employs TRBV5-1 and TRBJ2-7; TRBD2 matches at 13 bases. The CDR3 has 17 amino acids. CDR1 and CDR2 from the germline V gene are SGHRS and YFSETQ. After removal of 4 bases from V and 0 bases from J, the junction contained 7 bases not matched to a gene. In nucleotides, the CDR3 is TGCGCCAGCAGCGAAACTAGCGGGAGGGCCGTCTCCTACGAGCAGTACTTC. Its translation: CASSETSGRAVSYEQYF. Full variable domain (outside the CDR3, taken from reference TRBV5-1 and TRBJ2-7): KAGVTQTPRYLIKTRGQQVTLSCSPISGHRSVSWYQQTPGQGLQFLFEYFSETQRNKGNFPGRFSGRQFSNSRSEMNVSTLELGDSALYLCASSETSGRAVSYEQYFGPGTRLTVT.

This chain uses TRBV5-1 with TRBJ1-2; TRBD1 matches at 9 bases. Germline assignment: CDR1 SGHRS and CDR2 YFSETQ. With V trimmed by 7 bases and J by 8 bases, 12 bases remained unmatched. The CDR3 consists of 14 residues. In DNA form, the CDR3 reads TGCGCCAGCCATGGGGTACAGGGGGCAGAAGGCTACACCTTC. Its protein is CASHGVQGAEGYTF.

The chain couples TRBV11-2 to TRBJ2-2, with TRBD1 identical over 8 bases. After removal of 2 bases from V and 6 bases from J, the junction contained 8 bases not matched to a gene. From germline, CDR1 is SGHAT and CDR2 FQNNGV. The CDR3 is 16 amino acids. The CDR3 region is CASSLLGAGGPGELFF. The DNA of the CDR3 is TGTGCCAGCAGCTTACTTGGGGCAGGGGGCCCCGGGGAGCTGTTTTTT.